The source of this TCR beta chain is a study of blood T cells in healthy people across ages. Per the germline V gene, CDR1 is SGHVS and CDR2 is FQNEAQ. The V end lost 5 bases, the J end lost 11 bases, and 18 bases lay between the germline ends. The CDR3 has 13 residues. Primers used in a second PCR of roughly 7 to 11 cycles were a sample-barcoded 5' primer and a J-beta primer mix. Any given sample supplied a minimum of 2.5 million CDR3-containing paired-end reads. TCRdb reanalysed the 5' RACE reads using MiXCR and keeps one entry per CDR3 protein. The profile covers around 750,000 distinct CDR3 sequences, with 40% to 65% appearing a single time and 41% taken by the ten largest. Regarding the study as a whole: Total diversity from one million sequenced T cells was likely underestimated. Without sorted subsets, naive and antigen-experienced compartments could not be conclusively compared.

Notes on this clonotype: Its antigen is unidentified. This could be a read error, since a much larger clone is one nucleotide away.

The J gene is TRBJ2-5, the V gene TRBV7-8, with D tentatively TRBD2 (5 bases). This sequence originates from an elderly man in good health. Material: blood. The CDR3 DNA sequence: TGTGCCAGCAGCCAAGCGGCATACAATGAGCAGTACTTC. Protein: CASSQAAYNEQYF.